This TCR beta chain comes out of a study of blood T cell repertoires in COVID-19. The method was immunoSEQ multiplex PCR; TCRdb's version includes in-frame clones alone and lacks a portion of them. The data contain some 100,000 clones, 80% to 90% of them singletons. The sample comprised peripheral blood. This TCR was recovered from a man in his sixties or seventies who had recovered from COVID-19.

DNA for the CDR3: TGCAGCGTTGATGGGAGGGAAGAGACCCAGTACTTC. Protein product: CSVDGREETQYF. The rearrangement joins TRBV29-1 to TRBJ2-5, with 7 bases lining up with TRBD2. Germline values: CDR1 SQVTM, CDR2 ANQGSEA. This CDR3 is built from 12 residues. After removal of 3 bases from V and 3 bases from J, the junction contained 1 base not matched to a gene.